This TCR beta chain emerged from a study of tumor-infiltrating lymphocytes in primary liver carcinoma. This clonotype was counted only a few times. The blood RNA (from unsorted whole blood) was obtained, and germline DNA was also extracted. Patients had chronic HBV infection and were treatment-naive. The germline V gene has CDR1 SGHVS and CDR2 FQNEAQ. J was trimmed by 3 bases and V by 6 bases; bases with no gene match: 8. The CDR3 is made up of 15 amino acids. Starting from 400 to 500 ng of total RNA, TCR beta cDNA was produced with a primer in the constant region. Construction of TCR beta libraries relied on three successive nested multiplex PCR rounds employing slightly modified ARM-PCR. The first two PCR rounds, roughly 9 cycles each, used TRBV1-TRBV30 forward primers and a C-beta reverse primer. TCRdb re-derived calls from the multiplex PCR reads in MiXCR, one entry per CDR3 protein. Of 250,000 to 400,000 distinct CDR3 sequences in the sample, 65% were seen once.

The V and J genes are TRBV7-8 and TRBJ1-5; TRBD1 aligns across 7 bases. Sequences were obtained from peripheral blood. This TCR derives from a man aged 35 to 55 with primary liver carcinoma and hepatitis B virus infection. The CDR3 loop reads CASSQSTGYNQPQHF. The CDR3 DNA reads TGTGCCAGCAGTCAGTCGACAGGGTACAATCAGCCCCAGCATTTT.